This T cell receptor beta chain was documented in a study of cytomegalovirus exposure and HLA in healthy donors (dated by TCRdb to the late 2010s). A note on the overall study: In an earlier analysis of some 610 of the donors, under 300 Gb of sequence data and 90 million to 120 million unique TCR beta sequences from 180 million or so T cells were reported. An early release that covered 500 to 800 HLA-typed donors contained approximately 300 gigabases of sequencing data and around 85 million unique TCR sequences. The genetic ancestry cluster associated with self-reported Caucasian donors included 65% to 90% of the approximately 410 genotyped donors. The study aimed to test whether cataloging public T cell receptors could reveal signatures of past pathogen exposure. The T cell repertoires of 666 subjects were profiled by immunosequencing and related to cytomegalovirus serostatus. Along with the approximately 600-subject first cohort, a separate validation cohort of 120 different subjects was used. The study combined high-throughput TCR immunosequencing, statistical association of individual TCRs with disease status, and machine learning to predict cytomegalovirus infection status. To study patterns of TCR occurrence, a later analysis re-analyzed previously published TCR beta repertoires from 600 to 750 donors and added high-resolution HLA genotyping. Rather than drawing on any new phenotypic data, the later analysis identified candidate immune exposures from TCR beta sequences and the way those sequences occurred across donors. An earlier analysis of a few hundred of the donors applied high-throughput TCR beta sequencing to assess whether each TCR beta V gene segment acted as functional or pseudogenic. Donor age, sex, ethnicity and CMV serostatus were compiled alongside the repertoire data. A later genetic analysis used genome-wide SNP genotypes for about 55% of the 666 donors, treating that subset as a discovery cohort. Every discovery cohort repertoire had been produced on one sequencing platform. HLA typing included class I and class II loci at four-digit resolution. The number of typed donors differed by locus: about 629-630 for A, B, C, DRB1 and DQB1; 500 to 550 for DQA1; about 600 for DPA1; and some 470 for DPB1. Because of strong linkage in the cohort, 5 or 6 DR-DQ haplotypes were treated as single units for association and clustering. Among roughly 400 genotyped donors of the cohort, an average of roughly 230,000 unique TCR beta nucleotide sequences was sequenced per donor, of which roughly 17% were non-productive. What the study reported, not specific to this receptor: A total of fewer than 200 TCR beta chains were listed by the study as associated with cytomegalovirus. The authors suggested that the approach could potentially be extended to other disease states and immunological phenotypes. HLA typing was unavailable for some donors at each locus, so association tests used only the typed subset. A later analysis associated about 17,000 TCR beta sequences with specific HLA alleles at a false discovery rate of 0.05. CMV serostatus was the only immune exposure information available for the cohort. Most CMV-associated TCR beta chains appeared to be HLA-restricted in a later analysis, and the HLA associations seemed to be driven largely by CMV exposure. Across donors, most TCR sequences were observed very rarely, whereas some public TCRs were present in many individuals. The classifier was reported to diagnose cytomegalovirus status with high specificity and sensitivity in both the original and validation cohorts. Presence/absence analyses assumed roughly uniform sequencing depth across donors, an assumption that may not hold. According to a later analysis, parvovirus B19, influenza, CMV and Epstein-Barr virus appeared linked to several top co-occurrence clusters. In a later analysis, TCR association rates were found to vary across HLA loci, with the most associated TCRs seen for DRB1 alleles and the fewest for HLA-C alleles. An association between a missense DCLRE1C variant and V-gene and J-gene trimming of TCR beta chains was found in a later genetic analysis and replicated in an independent cohort. When HLA alleles, especially DR and DQ, strongly co-occurred, attributing TCR associations to individual alleles was difficult. A cluster of highly shared sequence variants was judged likely to represent a technical artifact of the sequencing pipeline. In this cohort, only TCR beta chains were sequenced, and detectable features were limited by the absence of alpha or paired-chain data. Three of the identified cytomegalovirus-associated TCR beta chains were confirmed in vitro to be specific for cytomegalovirus antigens. In a later analysis, HLA-associated TCR beta chains showed more clonal expansion and lower generation probabilities than non-associated chains that were equally common. Linkage disequilibrium might explain the correlated functional status among segregating V segments, but an unknown experimental factor could not be ruled out. An earlier analysis of 587 of the donors showed that most TCR beta V segments appeared in productive rearrangements either about 87% or about 30% of the time, which broadly matched IMGT annotations. A further reported finding was that TCR beta sequences accurately predicted the HLA-A and HLA-B alleles for most subjects in the first cohort. In a later genetic analysis, fewer N-insertions in productive TCRs were reported among donors in an Asian-associated ancestry cluster than the roughly 710-donor mean. Approximately 16 rarely observed V segments, including chromosome 9 orphons, were excluded from the earlier analysis of just under 600 of the donors because counts were too low.

About this clone: Its antigen remains undetermined. The record has no base qualities; no much larger clone is one base away.

The cohort was made up of approximately 670 healthy bone marrow donors. At the time of sampling, all cohort members were nominally healthy, though unrecorded immune exposures were likely present. The donor tested CMV seropositive, placing the donor among the 250 to 300 seropositive members of the cohort. Every donor gave a peripheral blood sample, and the peripheral blood mononuclear cells from that sample were used for TCR beta sequencing. Genomic DNA extraction from the blood cell samples was performed with the Qiagen DNeasy Blood Extraction Kit. The library was generated by the immunoSEQ multiplex PCR assay. For the multiplex PCR, a mixture combining 60 forward primers for TCR Vbeta segments and 13 reverse primers for TCR Jbeta segments was used. The CDR3 region of rearranged TCR beta genes was amplified from genomic DNA with a multiplex PCR assay. On the Illumina HiSeq System, the amplified TCR beta libraries were sequenced as 87-base-pair reads. The original pipeline was this. A later analysis counted approximately 84 million unique TCR beta chains across the 690 or so repertoires, and around 9.9 million of these chains were shared by at least two donors. To remove PCR and sequencing errors, raw reads were error-corrected and collapsed into unique sequences using a nearest-neighbor algorithm that merged closely related sequences. Alignment of CDR3 sequences to IMGT reference sequences was used to assign V, D and J gene segments. For a sequence to be retained, a match of at least six nucleotides was required to both a V gene segment and a J gene segment. A rearrangement was called productive if the CDR3 had no stop codons and remained in frame with V and J, and every other rearrangement was called non-productive. CDR3 was defined by IMGT convention, running from the second conserved V-encoded cysteine to the conserved J-encoded phenylalanine. The earlier analysis of some 540 of the donors excluded any sequence lacking an unambiguous match to a single V gene segment. In an earlier analysis of about 590 of the donors, a V segment was called functional when productive rearrangements were above 56.7%, and segregating when the standard deviation between donors exceeded 5%. A statistical classification framework was built for diagnosing cytomegalovirus status from the catalog of TCR beta chain sequences. V and J gene assignment, in a later analysis, came from comparing TCR nucleotide sequences with IMGT/GENE-DB human TR gene sequences. A later analysis assigned CDR3 sequences and most-parsimonious VDJ recombination scenarios with the TCRdist pipeline. A later analysis defined each TCR beta chain by its CDR3 amino acid sequence plus V-gene family, and excluded reads lacking a unique V-gene family. In a later analysis, 500 to 650 highly shared, low-generation-probability nucleotide sequences were removed to address suspected cross-contamination and a sequencing artifact. For each public chain, a later analysis derived a clonal expansion index from normalized ranks of inferred template counts within each repertoire. In a later analysis, generation probabilities were computed using a VDJ recombination model fitted to out-of-frame rearrangements, and the results were checked against IGoR. A later analysis scored TCR-TCR, TCR-HLA and TCR-CMV co-occurrence with hypergeometric tests, applying a repertoire-size bias correction to TCR pairs. A later analysis estimated false discovery rates by permuting HLA or CMV assignments 20 times. A later analysis grouped co-occurring TCRs with DBSCAN, adding TCRdist sequence similarity when clustering within HLA-allele-positive subsets. Repertoires with fewer than 30,000 or more than 120,000 public chains, plus five repertoires with anomalous nucleotide sharing, were excluded from co-occurrence clustering. In its TCRdb copy, this immuneACCESS table keeps in-frame sequences only and misses some clones. Where compared with another copy, unresolved V genes explain less than half of these, and the others have no known cause. Clone size and the V and J calls come from that table; the DNA yielded D and trimming. The sample yields some 140,000 clones; more than 70% were counted once. In total, the top ten clones hold roughly 1.2% of the sample.

Sequencing used PBMCs. The clonotype originates from a male donor in good health and CMV-seropositive.

The CDR3 region reads CASSPRGRYVGEQFF. The DNA is as follows: TGTGCCAGCAGCCCCCGGGGAAGGTATGTGGGTGAGCAGTTCTTC. The V gene is TRBV9 and the J gene is TRBJ2-1, and possibly TRBD2, on 5 matching bases. Taken from the germline V gene, the CDR1 and CDR2 loops are SGDLS and YYNGEE. V and J lose 4 bases and 9 bases, and a span of 20 bases separates them. Counted from cysteine to phenylalanine, this CDR3 has 15 amino acids. Only the CDR3 portion is preserved as DNA: 45 bases, with reading frame beginning at the first base.